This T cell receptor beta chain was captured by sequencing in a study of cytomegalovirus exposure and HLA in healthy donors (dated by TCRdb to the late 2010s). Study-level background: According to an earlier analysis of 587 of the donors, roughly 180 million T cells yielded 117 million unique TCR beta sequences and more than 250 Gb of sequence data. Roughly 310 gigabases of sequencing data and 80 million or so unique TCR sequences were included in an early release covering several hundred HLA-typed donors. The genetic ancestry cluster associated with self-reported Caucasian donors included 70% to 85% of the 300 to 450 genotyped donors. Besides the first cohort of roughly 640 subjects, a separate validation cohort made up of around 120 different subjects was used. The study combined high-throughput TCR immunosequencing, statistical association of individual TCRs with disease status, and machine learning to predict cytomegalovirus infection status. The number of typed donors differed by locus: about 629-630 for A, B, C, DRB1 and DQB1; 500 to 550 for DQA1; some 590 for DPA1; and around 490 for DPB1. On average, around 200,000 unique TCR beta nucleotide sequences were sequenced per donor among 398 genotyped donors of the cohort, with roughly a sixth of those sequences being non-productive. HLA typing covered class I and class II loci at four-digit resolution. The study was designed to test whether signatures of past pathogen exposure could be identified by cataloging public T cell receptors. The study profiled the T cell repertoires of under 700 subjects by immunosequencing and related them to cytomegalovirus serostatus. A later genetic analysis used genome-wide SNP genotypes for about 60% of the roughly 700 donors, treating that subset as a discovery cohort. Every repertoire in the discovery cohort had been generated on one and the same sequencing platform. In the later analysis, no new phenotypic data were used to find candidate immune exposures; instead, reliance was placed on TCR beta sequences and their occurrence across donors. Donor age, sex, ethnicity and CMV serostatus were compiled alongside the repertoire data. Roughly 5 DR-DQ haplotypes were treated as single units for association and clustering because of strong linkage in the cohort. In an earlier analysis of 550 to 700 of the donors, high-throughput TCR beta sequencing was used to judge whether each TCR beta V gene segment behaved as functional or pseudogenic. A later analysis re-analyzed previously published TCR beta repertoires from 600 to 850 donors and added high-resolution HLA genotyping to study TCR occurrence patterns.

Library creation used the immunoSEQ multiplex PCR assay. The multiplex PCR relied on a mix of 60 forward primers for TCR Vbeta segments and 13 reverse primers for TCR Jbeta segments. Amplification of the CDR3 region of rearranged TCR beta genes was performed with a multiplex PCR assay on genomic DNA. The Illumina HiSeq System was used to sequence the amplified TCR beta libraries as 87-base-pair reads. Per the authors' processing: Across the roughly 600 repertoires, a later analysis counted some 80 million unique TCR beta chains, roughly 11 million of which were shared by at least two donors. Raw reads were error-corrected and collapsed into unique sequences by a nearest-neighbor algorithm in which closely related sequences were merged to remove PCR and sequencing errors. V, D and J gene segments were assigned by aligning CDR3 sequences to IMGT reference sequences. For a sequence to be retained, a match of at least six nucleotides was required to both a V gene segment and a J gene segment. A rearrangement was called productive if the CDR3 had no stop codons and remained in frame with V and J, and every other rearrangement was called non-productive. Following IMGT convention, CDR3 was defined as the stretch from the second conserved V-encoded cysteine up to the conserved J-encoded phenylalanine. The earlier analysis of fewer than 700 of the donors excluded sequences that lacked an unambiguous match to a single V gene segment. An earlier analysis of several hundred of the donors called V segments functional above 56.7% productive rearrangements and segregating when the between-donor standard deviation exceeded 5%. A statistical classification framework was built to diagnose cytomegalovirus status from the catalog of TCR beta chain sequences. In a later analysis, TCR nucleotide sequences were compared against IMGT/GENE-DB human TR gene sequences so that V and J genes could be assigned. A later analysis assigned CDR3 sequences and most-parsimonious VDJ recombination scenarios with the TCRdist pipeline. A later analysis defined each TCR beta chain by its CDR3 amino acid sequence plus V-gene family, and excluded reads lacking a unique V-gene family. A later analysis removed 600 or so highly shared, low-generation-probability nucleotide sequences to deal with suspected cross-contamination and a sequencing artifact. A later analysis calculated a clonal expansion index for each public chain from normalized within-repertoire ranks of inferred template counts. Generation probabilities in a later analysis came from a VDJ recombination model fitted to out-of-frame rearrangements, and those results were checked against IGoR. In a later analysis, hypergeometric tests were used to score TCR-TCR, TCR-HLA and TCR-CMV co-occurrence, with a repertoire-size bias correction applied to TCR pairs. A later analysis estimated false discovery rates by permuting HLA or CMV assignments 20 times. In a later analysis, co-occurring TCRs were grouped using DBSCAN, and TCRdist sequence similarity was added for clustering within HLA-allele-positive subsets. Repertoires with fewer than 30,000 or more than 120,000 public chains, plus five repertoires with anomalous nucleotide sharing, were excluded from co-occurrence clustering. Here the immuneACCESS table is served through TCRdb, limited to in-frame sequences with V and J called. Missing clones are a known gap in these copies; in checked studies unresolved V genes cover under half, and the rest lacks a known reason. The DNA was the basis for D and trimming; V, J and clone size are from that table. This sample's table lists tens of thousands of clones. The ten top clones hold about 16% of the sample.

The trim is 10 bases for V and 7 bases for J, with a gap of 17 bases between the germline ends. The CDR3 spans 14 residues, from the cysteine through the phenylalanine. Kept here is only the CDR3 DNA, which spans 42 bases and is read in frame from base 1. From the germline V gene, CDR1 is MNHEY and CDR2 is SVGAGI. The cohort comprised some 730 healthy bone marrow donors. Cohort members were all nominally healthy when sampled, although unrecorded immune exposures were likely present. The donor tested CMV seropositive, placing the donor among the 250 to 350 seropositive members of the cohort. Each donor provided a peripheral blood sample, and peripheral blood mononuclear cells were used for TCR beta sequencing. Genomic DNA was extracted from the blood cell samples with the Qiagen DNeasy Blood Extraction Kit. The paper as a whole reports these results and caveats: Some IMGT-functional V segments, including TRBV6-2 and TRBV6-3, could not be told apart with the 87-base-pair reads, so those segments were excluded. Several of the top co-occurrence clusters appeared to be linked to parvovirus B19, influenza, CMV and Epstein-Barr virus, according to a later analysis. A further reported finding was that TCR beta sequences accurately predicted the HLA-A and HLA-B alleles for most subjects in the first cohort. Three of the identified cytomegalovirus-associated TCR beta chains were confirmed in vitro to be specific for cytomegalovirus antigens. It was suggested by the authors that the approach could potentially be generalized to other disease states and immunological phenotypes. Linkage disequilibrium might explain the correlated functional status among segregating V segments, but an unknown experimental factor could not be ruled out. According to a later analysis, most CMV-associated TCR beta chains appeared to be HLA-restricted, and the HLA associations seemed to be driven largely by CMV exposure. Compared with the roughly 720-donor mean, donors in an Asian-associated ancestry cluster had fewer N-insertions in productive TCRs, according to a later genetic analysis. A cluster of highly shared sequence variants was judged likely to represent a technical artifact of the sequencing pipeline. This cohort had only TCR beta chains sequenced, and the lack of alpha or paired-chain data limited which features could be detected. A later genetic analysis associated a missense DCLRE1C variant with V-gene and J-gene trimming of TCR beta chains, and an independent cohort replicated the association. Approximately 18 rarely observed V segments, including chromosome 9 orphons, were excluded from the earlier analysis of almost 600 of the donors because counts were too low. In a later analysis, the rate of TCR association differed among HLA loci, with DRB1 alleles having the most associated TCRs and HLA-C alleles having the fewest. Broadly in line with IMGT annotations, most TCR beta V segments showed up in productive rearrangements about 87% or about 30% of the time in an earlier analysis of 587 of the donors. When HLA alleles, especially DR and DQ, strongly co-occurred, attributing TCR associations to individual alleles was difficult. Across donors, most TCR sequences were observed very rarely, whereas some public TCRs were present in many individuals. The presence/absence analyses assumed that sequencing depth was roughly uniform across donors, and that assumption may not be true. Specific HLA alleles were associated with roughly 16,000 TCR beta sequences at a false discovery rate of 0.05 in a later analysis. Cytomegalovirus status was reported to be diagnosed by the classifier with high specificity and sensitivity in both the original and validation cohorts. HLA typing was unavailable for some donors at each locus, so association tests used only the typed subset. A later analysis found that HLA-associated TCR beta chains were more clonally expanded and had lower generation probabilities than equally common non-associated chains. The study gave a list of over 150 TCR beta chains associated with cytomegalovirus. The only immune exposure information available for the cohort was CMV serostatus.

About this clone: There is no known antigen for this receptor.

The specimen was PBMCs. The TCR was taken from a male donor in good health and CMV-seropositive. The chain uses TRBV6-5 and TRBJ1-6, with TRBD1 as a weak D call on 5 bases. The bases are TGTGCCACCAACGATGGCAGGGAAAATTCACCCCTCCACTTT. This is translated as CATNDGRENSPLHF.